Listed here are 16 T cell receptor beta chains from one sample, sequenced in a study of blood T cell repertoires in COVID-19. Method: immunoSEQ multiplex PCR; TCRdb's copy keeps in-frame clones and lacks some. The sample includes 260,000 or so clones, about 86% of them seen just once. Sequencing was carried out using peripheral blood. All receptors derive from a man older than 75 with acute or convalescent COVID-19.

This clone was counted a single time. The J gene is TRBJ2-2, the V gene TRBV5-6; maybe TRBD2 (5 bases). Germline lookup yields CDR1 SGHDT and CDR2 YYEEEE. V dropped 4 bases and J dropped 7 bases, with 17 bases sitting between them. This CDR3 comprises 15 residues. This CDR3 is CASSQPPGADGELFF. CDR3 coding DNA: TGTGCCAGCAGCCAACCCCCAGGAGCGGACGGGGAGCTGTTTTTT.

The chain uses TRBV4-2 and TRBJ2-7, with D hard to call. Trimming took 2 bases from V and 3 from J, leaving 8 bases between them. This CDR3 is built from 13 residues. CDR1 is LGHNA and CDR2 is YNFKEQ in the germline V gene. DNA for the CDR3: TGTGCCAGCAGCCAAAACCAGAACTACGAGCAGTACTTC. It translates to CASSQNQNYEQYF.

The chain uses TRBV19 and TRBJ2-7; 7 bases match TRBD2. J was trimmed by 2 bases and V by 6 bases; bases with no gene match: 4. The CDR3 runs to 13 residues. Germline V lookup: CDR1 LNHDA, CDR2 SQIVND (reference sequence). CDR3 protein: CASSASGTYEQYF. DNA of the CDR3: TGTGCCAGTAGCGCTAGCGGCACCTACGAGCAGTACTTC. The full variable domain, rest sourced from reference TRBV19 and TRBJ2-7, is DGGITQSPKYLFRKEGQNVTLSCEQNLNHDAMYWYRQDPGQGLRLIYYSQIVNDFQKGDIAEGYSVSREKKESFPLTVTSAQKNPTAFYLCASSASGTYEQYFGPGTRLTVT.

The rearrangement links TRBV18 to TRBJ2-1; 10 positions agree with TRBD2. Germline values: CDR1 KGHSH, CDR2 LQKENI. With V trimmed by 3 bases and J by 0 bases, 5 bases remained unmatched. This CDR3 is built from 17 residues. CDR3 DNA: TGTGCCAGCTCACCTATAGCGGGGGGAAACTCCTACAATGAGCAGTTCTTC. Its translation: CASSPIAGGNSYNEQFF.

The chain joins TRBV3-1 (or the pseudogene TRBV3-2) to TRBJ2-2, with a tentative D call TRBD2 (5 bases). The V end lost 5 bases, the J end lost 7 bases, and 14 bases lay between the germline ends. Germline V lookup: CDR1 LGHDT, CDR2 YNNKEL (reference sequence). The CDR3 runs to 14 residues. The DNA for the CDR3 is TGTGCCAGCAGCGCCCGGGAAAGGGACGGGGAGCTGTTTTTT. Its translation is CASSARERDGELFF.

The V call is TRBV9, the J call TRBJ1-4; no definite D call. The CDR3 length is 16 residues. Germline CDR1 reads SGDLS; CDR2 reads YYNGEE. The V and J ends lost 0 bases and 0 bases respectively, with 9 bases between them. In DNA form, the CDR3 reads TGTGCCAGCAGCGTAGCTATCGGTGCAACTAATGAAAAACTGTTTTTT. Amino acids: CASSVAIGATNEKLFF.

This chain links TRBV27 with TRBJ1-5; maybe TRBD1 (6 bases). Germline-derived CDR1 and CDR2 are MNHEY and SMNVEV (reference sequence). The length of the CDR3 is 14 residues. V was cut by 6 bases and J by 9 bases, with 18 bases left in between. The CDR3 region has the DNA TGTGCCAGCAGAGCAGGGGTTCTTGTGGGGCCCCAGCATTTT. It translates to CASRAGVLVGPQHF.

The chain uses TRBV19 and TRBJ2-3; D might be TRBD1 (5 bases). The V gene lost 4 bases and the J gene lost 0 bases, with 17 bases spanning the gap. CDR1 is LNHDA and CDR2 is SQIVND in the germline V gene (reference sequence). This CDR3 contains 17 residues. CDR3 DNA: TGTGCCAGTAGTACCAGGCCCCCAAAGGGGAGCACAGATACGCAGTATTTT. The encoded protein is CASSTRPPKGSTDTQYF.

The rearrangement uses TRBV25-1 and TRBJ2-7; perhaps TRBD1 as D (5 bases). Germline V lookup: CDR1 MGHDK, CDR2 SYGVNS. Trimming removed 3 bases from V and 12 bases from J, with 21 bases in between. This CDR3 has 14 amino acids. The CDR3 sequence: CASSDVGPSVPRYF. The CDR3 nucleotides are TGTGCCAGCAGTGATGTGGGGCCCTCTGTCCCGAGGTACTTC.

The V call is TRBV10-3, the J call TRBJ1-5, with a weak D call TRBD1 (5 bases). Trimming cost V 2 bases and J 3 bases, with 8 bases left between them. The germline V gene has CDR1 ENHRY and CDR2 SYGVKD. This CDR3 has 14 residues. The DNA of the CDR3 is TGTGCCATCAGTGAGACAGGAGTCAATCAGCCCCAGCATTTT. This sequence encodes CAISETGVNQPQHF.

The rearrangement joins TRBV19 to TRBJ2-3; 8 bases line up with TRBD2. Germline trimming cut 10 bases from V and 4 bases from J; bases unmatched to any gene: 10. Germline CDR1 reads LNHDA; CDR2 reads SQIVND (reference sequence). This CDR3 spans 14 amino acids. The CDR3 nucleotides read TGTGCCACAAAAGGGACTAGTGGCTCAGATACGCAGTATTTT. This translates into CATKGTSGSDTQYF.

The chain uses TRBV18 and TRBJ1-5; no clear D gene. CDR1 and CDR2 from the germline V gene are KGHSH and LQKENI. This CDR3 has 15 residues. Trimming left V 3 bases short and J 3 bases short, with 12 bases between. The DNA for the CDR3 is TGTGCCAGCTCACCGGGAGGCGGGGTCAATCAGCCCCAGCATTTT. Its translation is CASSPGGGVNQPQHF.

As concerns this clone: Other DNA sequences in this sample translate to the same CDR3. The chain uses TRBV5-4 and TRBJ1-2, with 9 positions matching TRBD1. With V trimmed by 4 bases and J by 8 bases, 12 bases remained unmatched. The CDR3 contains 15 residues. In germline, CDR1 is SGHNT, CDR2 YYREEE (reference sequence). CDR3 coding DNA: TGTGCCAGCAGCGTACCAACAGGGGGCAGGGGCGGCTACACCTTC. Its protein is CASSVPTGGRGGYTF.

The chain has TRBV5-1 and TRBJ2-3, with 8 bases that match TRBD2. This CDR3 has 15 amino acids. The germline V gene encodes CDR1 SGHRS and CDR2 YFSETQ. After removal of 1 base from V and 5 bases from J, the junction contained 6 bases not matched to a gene. CDR3 residues: CASSLLAGGRDTQYF. DNA of the CDR3: TGCGCCAGCAGCTTGCTCGCGGGAGGCAGAGATACGCAGTATTTT.

The genes are TRBV5-1 and TRBJ2-7; D is undetermined. CDR1 and CDR2 (germline): SGHRS, YFSETQ. There are 14 residues in the CDR3. Trimming stripped 3 bases from V and 2 bases from J, with 12 bases between. CDR3: CASSSALEPYEQYF. Written as DNA, the CDR3 is TGCGCCAGCAGCTCGGCCTTGGAGCCCTACGAGCAGTACTTC.

The V and J genes are TRBV6-1 and TRBJ2-1; TRBD2 agrees at 7 bases. Germline CDR1 reads MNHNS; CDR2 reads SASEGT. V was clipped by 2 bases and J by 6 bases; unmatched bases: 7. This CDR3 comprises 15 residues. CDR3 bases: TGTGCCAGCAGTGAAAAGAGACTAGCTAGCAATGAGCAGTTCTTC. Translation gives CASSEKRLASNEQFF.